This T cell receptor beta chain was sequenced for a study of cytomegalovirus exposure and HLA in healthy donors. With 5 bases removed from V and 7 bases from J, the gap between germline ends came to 5 bases. The CDR3 contains 10 residues. Germline lookup yields CDR1 MNHEY and CDR2 SMNVEV (reference sequence). In its sample, this clone was seen once. Its specificity is not known. Notes on the study in general: Sequencing likely generated an artifact that appeared as a cluster of highly shared sequence variants. Evidence from a later analysis indicated that most CMV-associated TCR beta chains looked HLA-restricted.

The PCR made use of 60 Vbeta and 13 Jbeta primers. Original handling: A follow-up analysis tallied 65 million to 80 million unique TCR beta chains, roughly 11 million shared. Data came from immunoSEQ multiplex PCR; TCRdb stores just in-frame clones and leaves some out. The V and J calls and clone size come from that table; D and trimming were worked out from the DNA. Of about 140,000 clones listed, around three quarters were seen once; the top ten hold roughly 2%. The receptor was isolated from a man aged 40-49 years in good health and CMV-seronegative. The V gene is TRBV27, the J gene TRBJ1-2, with D unresolved. Sample: PBMCs. CDR3 nucleotide sequence: TGTGCCAGCAGTGAGGGTGGCTACACCTTC. Translated, it gives CASSEGGYTF.